These 20 T cell receptor beta chains were all obtained from the same sample, sequenced in a study of cytomegalovirus exposure and HLA in healthy donors. PCR employed 60 Vbeta and 13 Jbeta primers. Only in-frame clones appear in the TCRdb table, and some are missing; sequencing was by immunoSEQ multiplex PCR. The table has about 160,000 clones, about 80% seen once. The sample was PBMCs. The receptor source for this set is a man under 40 in good health and CMV-seronegative.

The genes are TRBV28 and TRBJ1-4, with D possibly TRBD1 on 6 matching bases. Germline values: CDR1 MDHEN, CDR2 SYDVKM. The CDR3 has 15 residues. V was trimmed by 5 bases and J by 7 bases, leaving 17 bases between them. This CDR3 reads CASSLQTARGEKLFF. CDR3 bases: TGTGCCAGCAGTCTCCAGACAGCCAGGGGTGAAAAACTGTTTTTT.

The chain employs TRBV7-8 and TRBJ2-7; D is ambiguous. Trimming took off 0 bases at V and 6 bases at J, with 21 bases between the two ends. Germline lookup yields CDR1 SGHVS and CDR2 FQNEAQ. There are 17 residues in the CDR3. The CDR3 DNA reads as TGTGCCAGCAGCTTAGCCCCCCTTTTTACCGTATCGGGCGAGCAGTACTTC. Protein: CASSLAPLFTVSGEQYF.

The chain is built from TRBV19 and TRBJ2-7; no definite D call. The CDR3 contains 15 residues. Germline lookup yields CDR1 LNHDA and CDR2 SQIVND (reference sequence). V was cut by 5 bases and J by 5 bases, with 19 bases left in between. This CDR3 reads CASSHRSLSANEQYF. The CDR3 DNA reads as TGTGCCAGTAGTCACCGATCCCTCTCCGCGAACGAGCAGTACTTC. Variable domain in full (rest from reference TRBV19 and TRBJ2-7): DGGITQSPKYLFRKEGQNVTLSCEQNLNHDAMYWYRQDPGQGLRLIYYSQIVNDFQKGDIAEGYSVSREKKESFPLTVTSAQKNPTAFYLCASSHRSLSANEQYFGPGTRLTVT.

This clone was detected only a few times. This chain uses TRBV30 with TRBJ1-6; D is undetermined. The CDR3 runs to 14 residues. Trimming removed 4 bases from V and 7 bases from J, with 14 bases in between. CDR1 GTSNPN and CDR2 SVGIG come from the germline V gene (reference sequence). The CDR3: CAWTSNPENSPLHF. CDR3 DNA: TGTGCCTGGACCTCCAACCCGGAGAATTCACCCCTCCACTTT.

On this clone itself: Other nucleotide sequences from this sample produce the same CDR3. The chain is built from TRBV28 and TRBJ1-5; D is perhaps TRBD1 (5 bases). CDR3 length: 14 residues. Trimming removed 1 base at V and 1 base at J, with 5 bases between. Germline-derived CDR1 and CDR2 are MDHEN and SYDVKM. CDR3 in amino acids: CASSLSGSNQPQHF. For the CDR3, the DNA is TGTGCCAGCAGTTTATCAGGGAGCAATCAGCCCCAGCATTTT.

The V gene is TRBV18, the J gene TRBJ1-1; possibly TRBD1 for D (5 bases). V was shortened by 2 bases and J by 7 bases, with 11 bases between the two germline ends. The CDR3 sequence is 13 residues long. Germline values: CDR1 KGHSH, CDR2 LQKENI. This CDR3 is CASSPGPQGEAFF. In DNA form, the CDR3 reads TGTGCCAGCTCACCAGGGCCCCAGGGTGAAGCTTTCTTT.

V gene TRBV5-1 combines with J gene TRBJ1-2, with 11 bases that match TRBD1. Trimming cost V 4 bases and J 4 bases; bases outside gene matches: 9. Looked up from germline, CDR1 is SGHRS and CDR2 is YFSETQ. The CDR3 has 16 residues. DNA of the CDR3: TGCGCCAGCAGCCCCGACCGGGACAGGGGGGCCTATGGCTACACCTTC. Protein: CASSPDRDRGAYGYTF.

The rearrangement links TRBV29-1 to TRBJ1-5; D is perhaps TRBD1 (5 bases). The CDR3 totals 13 residues. The V and J ends lost 4 bases and 5 bases respectively, with 12 bases between them. Germline CDR1 SQVTM, CDR2 ANQGSEA. Here the CDR3 DNA reads TGCAGCGTTGGACCGGGGGGAGATCAGCCCCAGCATTTT. Its translation: CSVGPGGDQPQHF.

The chain recombines TRBV10-3 with TRBJ2-7, with 8 bases identical to TRBD2. In germline, CDR1 is ENHRY, CDR2 SYGVKD. With V trimmed by 8 bases and J by 7 bases, 7 bases remained unmatched. This CDR3 comprises 12 residues. The CDR3 DNA follows: TGTGCCATCGGGGAGCGGGAGTATGAGCAGTACTTC. It yields the protein CAIGEREYEQYF.

In its sample, this clone was seen a few times. This chain joins TRBV11-2 and TRBJ2-1, with D perhaps TRBD2 (6 bases). CDR1 and CDR2 from the germline V gene are SGHAT and FQNNGV. Trimming took off 2 bases at V and 5 bases at J, with 13 bases between the two ends. This CDR3 is built from 15 residues. The CDR3 protein is CASSLIWGENNEQFF. DNA for the CDR3: TGTGCCAGCAGCTTAATTTGGGGGGAGAACAATGAGCAGTTCTTC.

The chain links TRBV15 to TRBJ2-3; 9 positions match TRBD2. Trimming at V came to 0 bases and at J to 0 bases, leaving 4 bases not matched to a gene. Per the germline V gene, CDR1 is LNHNV and CDR2 is YYDKDF (reference sequence). The CDR3 length is 17 residues. CDR3 in amino acids: CATSREATSGSTDTQYF. The DNA for the CDR3 is TGTGCCACCAGCAGAGAAGCGACTAGCGGTAGCACAGATACGCAGTATTTT.

The gene calls are TRBV7-9 and TRBJ1-5; 7 bases fit TRBD1. The trim removed 5 bases at V and 5 bases at J, leaving 9 bases unmatched. Germline CDR1 reads SEHNR; CDR2 reads FQNEAQ (reference sequence). The CDR3 covers 15 residues. This CDR3 is CASSDGQDRYQPQHF. DNA for the CDR3: TGTGCCAGCAGCGACGGACAGGATCGGTATCAGCCCCAGCATTTT.

This rearrangement joins TRBV7-9 to TRBJ1-1, with D maybe TRBD1 (5 bases). Germline CDR1 and CDR2: SEHNR and FQNEAQ (reference sequence). The CDR3 contains 13 residues. As DNA, the CDR3 is TGTTCCTGTAAAGGGGCAGCGAACACTGAAGCTTTCTTT. Encoded protein: CSCKGAANTEAFF.

The chain carries TRBV27 and TRBJ2-7; D perhaps matches TRBD2 (6 bases). CDR1 and CDR2 (germline): MNHEY, SMNVEV (reference sequence). V was clipped by 3 bases and J by 3 bases, with 27 bases between them. There are 19 residues in the CDR3. CDR3 nucleotide sequence: TGTGCCAGCAGTTTCAATTCGATGAACGGTATGGCGGGACGCTACGAGCAGTACTTC. Residues: CASSFNSMNGMAGRYEQYF.

The V and J genes are TRBV5-1 and TRBJ2-5; D gene uncertain. Trimming removed 4 bases at V and 4 bases at J, with 11 bases between. From germline, CDR1 is SGHRS and CDR2 YFSETQ. This CDR3 has 13 amino acids. In nucleotides, the CDR3 is TGCGCCAGCAGCGTCTGGTTCGGAGAGACCCAGTACTTC. Protein: CASSVWFGETQYF.

In this sample, this clone turned up a few times. The chain uses TRBV5-1 and TRBJ2-7; TRBD1 might be the D (5 bases). Trimming cost V 2 bases and J 0 bases, with 12 bases left between them. The CDR3 spans 15 residues. Germline CDR1 SGHRS, CDR2 YFSETQ. The CDR3 here is CASSFQGRGSYEQYF. The CDR3 bases are TGCGCCAGCAGCTTTCAGGGTAGGGGCTCCTACGAGCAGTACTTC. The full variable domain, its missing parts supplied by reference TRBV5-1 and TRBJ2-7, is KAGVTQTPRYLIKTRGQQVTLSCSPISGHRSVSWYQQTPGQGLQFLFEYFSETQRNKGNFPGRFSGRQFSNSRSEMNVSTLELGDSALYLCASSFQGRGSYEQYFGPGTRLTVT.

The chain joins TRBV2 to TRBJ2-3; 9 bases fit TRBD2. The CDR3 length is 16 residues. The germline V gene has CDR1 SNHLY and CDR2 FYNNEI. After removal of 6 bases from V and 0 bases from J, the junction contained 7 bases not matched to a gene. The CDR3 region is CASRGIAGDSTDTQYF. The CDR3 DNA reads as TGTGCCAGCAGAGGCATAGCGGGGGACAGCACAGATACGCAGTATTTT. The variable domain in full, with the rest retrieved from reference TRBV2 and TRBJ2-3, is EPEVTQTPSHQVTQMGQEVILRCVPISNHLYFYWYRQILGQKVEFLVSFYNNEISEKSEIFDDQFSVERPDGSNFTLKIRSTKLEDSAMYFCASRGIAGDSTDTQYFGPGTRLTVL.

The rearrangement uses TRBV11-2 and TRBJ2-1; weak D call: TRBD2 (5 bases). V was shortened by 1 base and J by 5 bases, with 21 bases between the two germline ends. CDR3 size: 18 residues. Germline V gene sequence: CDR1 SGHAT, CDR2 FQNNGV. CDR3 residues: CASSLGRGGKRDNNEQFF. The CDR3 nucleotides are TGTGCCAGCAGCTTAGGGCGAGGAGGTAAGCGTGACAACAATGAGCAGTTCTTC.

J is TRBJ2-3 and V is TRBV5-5; 8 nucleotides line up with TRBD1. The germline V gene encodes CDR1 SGHKS and CDR2 YYEKEE (reference sequence). V gave up 1 base and J gave up 5 bases; unmatched junction bases: 6. CDR3 length: 15 residues. The CDR3: CASSLRQGALDTQYF. Here the CDR3 DNA reads TGTGCCAGCAGCTTGAGGCAGGGGGCATTAGATACGCAGTATTTT.

This clone appeared a single time. V gene TRBV30 combines with J gene TRBJ2-6; perhaps TRBD2 as D (6 bases). The CDR3 is 18 amino acids. The germline CDR1 and CDR2 sequences are GTSNPN and SVGIG (reference sequence). The germline V and J ends were trimmed by 4 bases and 0 bases, with 19 bases remaining between them. The CDR3: CAWMEFGARGSGANVLTF. In DNA, the CDR3 is TGTGCCTGGATGGAATTTGGGGCGCGGGGCTCTGGGGCCAACGTCCTGACTTTC.